This T cell receptor beta chain appears in the sequencing data of a study of blood T cell repertoires in COVID-19. Assay: immunoSEQ multiplex PCR; the TCRdb copy retains only in-frame clones and omits some. This repertoire shows about 260,000 clones, more than 75% found once; its top ten account for about 1.6%. This clone was recorded once. Germline CDR1 and CDR2: SNHLY and FYNNEI. This CDR3 contains 14 residues. With V trimmed by 4 bases and J by 5 bases, 7 bases remained unmatched. The sequencing sample was made of peripheral blood. The chain is built from TRBV2 and TRBJ2-7; 8 bases are a match to TRBD1. The TCR sequence derives from a woman in her forties who had recovered from COVID-19. DNA of the CDR3: TGTGCCAGCAGTGTTGTCCCAGGGGGCCACGAGCAGTACTTC. This sequence encodes CASSVVPGGHEQYF.